This passage covers 20 T cell receptor beta chains from one sample sequenced in a study of T-cell reconstitution after alpha-beta-depleted transplantation in children. Unique molecular identifiers featured in how the TCRbeta library was prepared. TCRdb reprocessed the PCR reads via MiXCR and lists one record per CDR3 protein. The table includes roughly 200,000 distinct CDR3 sequences, approximately 8% detected once. Sequencing used PBMCs, mostly from graft donor cells, obtained 360 days after TCRalphabeta/CD19-depleted stem cell transplant. The receptors here all came from a male patient under 10 years old who had a stem cell transplant for acute myeloid leukemia, so the T cells may come from the graft donor.

This clonotype showed up just a few times. The J gene is TRBJ2-3, the V gene TRBV20-1, with 12 nucleotides matching TRBD2. CDR3 length: 14 residues. The germline V gene has CDR1 DFQATT and CDR2 SNEGSKA (reference sequence). Unmatched junction bases numbered 5, after V lost 8 bases and J lost 2 bases. The CDR3: CSHTSGGFTDTQYF. The CDR3 DNA is TGCAGTCACACTAGCGGGGGGTTCACAGATACGCAGTATTTT.

This clonotype was detected ten times or more. J is TRBJ2-7 and V is TRBV10-3; D is uncertain. Germline V gene sequence: CDR1 ENHRY, CDR2 SYGVKD. V was clipped by 3 bases and J by 3 bases, with 12 bases between them. The CDR3 length is 14 residues. Written as DNA, the CDR3 is TGTGCCATCAGTGACGGGCAGCCTTTCTACGAGCAGTACGTC. Translated: CAISDGQPFYEQYV.

This clonotype was picked up many times. This sequence joins TRBV20-1 and TRBJ1-5; D gene ambiguous. Germline assignment: CDR1 DFQATT and CDR2 SNEGSKA (reference sequence). V lost 3 bases and J lost 0, with 12 bases in between. There are 15 residues in the CDR3. The CDR3 loop is CSASGDQYSNQPQHF. CDR3 in DNA: TGCAGTGCTAGCGGGGATCAATATAGCAATCAGCCCCAGCATTTT.

This clonotype was seen ten or more times. This chain links TRBV20-1 with TRBJ2-5; 9 nucleotides line up with TRBD2. CDR1 and CDR2 from the germline V gene are DFQATT and SNEGSKA (reference sequence). The CDR3 loop spans 14 amino acids. V trimming: 5 bases; J trimming: 0 bases; junction bases outside the gene matches: 4. The CDR3, as DNA: TGCAGTGCTTGTTGGACTAGCGACCAAGAGACCCAGTACTTC. The encoded protein is CSACWTSDQETQYF.

The V gene is TRBV10-3, the J gene TRBJ2-7; the match to TRBD2 covers 8 bases. CDR1 and CDR2 from the germline V gene are ENHRY and SYGVKD. Losses at the gene ends were 3 bases for V and 5 bases for J; bases not matched to a gene: 9. There are 15 residues in the CDR3. The CDR3 loop reads CAISDEAGEGHEQYF. CDR3 bases: TGTGCCATCAGTGACGAAGCGGGAGAAGGGCACGAGCAGTACTTC.

V usage is TRBV20-1 and J usage is TRBJ2-5; the D gene is possibly TRBD2 (5 bases). Germline CDR1 is DFQATT and CDR2 is SNEGSKA (reference sequence). CDR3 length: 13 amino acids. V lost 3 bases and J 4 bases, leaving 12 bases between the germline ends. DNA for the CDR3: TGCAGTGCTAGGTTGGCTAGCTCAGAGACCCAGTACTTC. Protein: CSARLASSETQYF.

In its sample, this clonotype was seen many times. The chain combines TRBV7-2 with TRBJ2-1; the D call may be TRBD1 or TRBD2 (5 bases each). Looked up from germline, CDR1 is SGHTA and CDR2 is FQGNSA. V lost 3 bases and J lost 7, with 19 bases in between. The length of the CDR3 is 16 residues. The CDR3 loop reads CASSLMRGTEENEQFF. DNA for the CDR3: TGTGCCAGCAGCTTGATGAGGGGCACTGAGGAAAATGAGCAGTTCTTC. The variable domain in full, completed from reference TRBV7-2 and TRBJ2-1, reads GAGVSQSPSNKVTEKGKDVELRCDPISGHTALYWYRQSLGQGLEFLIYFQGNSAPDKSGLPSDRFSAERTGGSVSTLTIQRTQQEDSAVYLCASSLMRGTEENEQFFGPGTRLTVL.

This clonotype was detected many times. The chain has TRBV5-1 and TRBJ2-7, with 7 bases that match TRBD1. V lost 4 bases to trimming and J lost 2 bases; unmatched junction nucleotides: 6. Per germline, CDR1 SGHRS and CDR2 YFSETQ. The CDR3 totals 14 residues. DNA of the CDR3: TGCGCCAGCAGCCGCGGACAGGATCCCTACGAGCAGTACGTC. Amino acids: CASSRGQDPYEQYV.

This clonotype was found once. The chain uses TRBV10-3 and TRBJ2-1; D gene unclear. Germline loops: CDR1 ENHRY, CDR2 SYGVKD. CDR3 length: 11 amino acids. V lost 4 bases and J lost 10, with 8 bases in between. The DNA of the CDR3 is TGTGCCATCAGTGGGGCAGGAGAGCAGTTCTTC. It codes for CAISGAGEQFF.

This clonotype was detected many times. The rearrangement links TRBV10-3 to TRBJ2-2, with 9 bases matching TRBD1. CDR3 length: 15 amino acids. V trimming: 4 bases; J trimming: 3 bases; junction bases outside the gene matches: 3. CDR1 ENHRY and CDR2 SYGVKD come from the germline V gene. The CDR3 DNA sequence: TGTGCCATCAGTGGGGACAGGGAGCACACCGGGGAGCTGTTTTTT. Amino acid sequence: CAISGDREHTGELFF.

This clonotype turned up a few times. The chain carries TRBV29-1 and TRBJ1-2; D is perhaps TRBD1 (5 bases). The germline V and J ends were trimmed by 1 base and 6 bases, with 12 bases remaining between them. This CDR3 contains 13 residues. Germline V lookup: CDR1 SQVTM, CDR2 ANQGSEA. The CDR3 is CSVEVKGEDGYTF. The CDR3 region has the DNA TGCAGCGTTGAAGTCAAAGGGGAGGATGGCTACACCTTC.

This clonotype occurred many times. This rearrangement joins TRBV7-9 to TRBJ2-2, with D unresolved. The germline gives CDR1 SEHNR, CDR2 FQNEAQ (reference sequence). This CDR3 is 15 amino acids long. Between the trimmed V and J ends, which lost 1 base and 1 base, there was a span of 7 bases. This CDR3 is CASSLETVNTGELFF. The CDR3 coding sequence is TGTGCCAGCAGCTTAGAAACGGTGAACACCGGGGAGCTGTTTTTT.

This clonotype has at least ten counts. The chain joins TRBV4-1 to TRBJ2-7; D may be TRBD2 (5 bases). Per the germline V gene, CDR1 is MGHRA and CDR2 is YSYEKL. V lost 6 bases to trimming and J lost 0 bases, with 12 bases between them. The CDR3 is made up of 14 amino acids. CDR3 DNA: TGCGCCAGCAGGCTACATGGGAGCTCCTACGAGCAGTACGTC. The encoded protein is CASRLHGSSYEQYV.

The chain links TRBV20-1 to TRBJ1-2; no clear D gene. The V and J ends lost 3 bases and 4 bases respectively, with 12 bases between them. CDR1 is DFQATT, CDR2 SNEGSKA, per germline (reference sequence). The CDR3 consists of 13 residues. CDR3: CSASGGLGYGYTF. CDR3 DNA sequence: TGCAGTGCTAGCGGTGGGTTAGGCTATGGCTACACCTTC.

This clonotype was observed a few times. This sequence joins TRBV29-1 and TRBJ2-7, with D perhaps TRBD1 (6 bases). Germline values: CDR1 SQVTM, CDR2 ANQGSEA. Trimming removed 3 bases at V and 9 bases at J, with 15 bases between. The CDR3 sequence is 12 residues long. The CDR3 is CSVEDSLWGQYF. The CDR3 DNA sequence: TGCAGCGTTGAGGACAGCCTCTGGGGGCAGTACTTC.

This clonotype showed up just a few times. The rearrangement links TRBV20-1 to TRBJ1-2; 7 nucleotides match TRBD1. Per germline, CDR1 DFQATT and CDR2 SNEGSKA (reference sequence). This CDR3 spans 14 amino acids. With 5 bases clipped from V and 2 bases from J, the junction kept 8 bases outside the gene matches. The CDR3 nucleotides read TGCAGTGCTCCCCGACAGGGTACCAACTATGGCTACACCTTC. It yields the protein CSAPRQGTNYGYTF.

This clonotype was picked up many times. The CDR3 sequence is CSVVAGDINQPQHF. In DNA, the CDR3 is TGCAGCGTTGTTGCAGGAGACATTAATCAGCCCCAGCATTTT. The rearrangement uses TRBV29-1 and TRBJ1-5; D gene unclear. This CDR3 spans 14 amino acids. The ends were cut back, 4 bases at V and 4 bases at J, with 14 bases in the middle. Germline values: CDR1 SQVTM, CDR2 ANQGSEA.

This clonotype was recorded a few times. The V gene is TRBV7-8, the J gene TRBJ2-3; D unresolved. Germline values: CDR1 SGHVS, CDR2 FQNEAQ. Trimming shortened V by 3 bases and J by 5 bases, and 12 bases separated the two germline ends. This CDR3 is built from 14 residues. CDR3 sequence reads: CASSFPPAGDTQYF. DNA of the CDR3: TGTGCCAGCAGCTTCCCCCCCGCAGGAGATACGCAGTATTTT.

This clonotype appeared a few times. The chain links TRBV5-1 to TRBJ2-2, with D perhaps TRBD2 (5 bases). The V gene's germline CDR1 is SGHRS and CDR2 YFSETQ. Trimming cost V 0 bases and J 7 bases, with 13 bases left between them. The CDR3 is made up of 15 amino acids. The CDR3 DNA reads TGCGCCAGCAGCTTGGCCTCGGGGAACCTCGGGGAGCTGTTTTTT. It yields the protein CASSLASGNLGELFF.

The chain uses TRBV12-3 or TRBV12-4 and TRBJ1-2, with TRBD1 matching 9 bases. The CDR3 length is 13 residues. Unmatched junction bases numbered 8, after V lost 10 bases and J lost 5 bases. DNA of the CDR3: TGTGCCACGACGGACAGGGGAGGGTATGGCTACACCTTC. This sequence encodes CATTDRGGYGYTF.